This TCR beta chain was found in a study of cytomegalovirus exposure and HLA in healthy donors. Study conclusions and caveats: CMV serostatus was the only recorded immune exposure for donors. Later work found that TCR association rates differed between HLA loci; DRB1 had the most and HLA-C the fewest. Upon later analysis, HLA-associated TCR beta chains proved more clonally expanded than other, equally common chains.

Donors showed nominal health when sampled, although they likely had unrecorded immune exposures. The CDR3 has 15 amino acids. The germline V gene encodes CDR1 MDHEN and CDR2 SYDVKM. V was clipped by 5 bases and J by 0 bases, with 13 bases between them. Note on this clone: Antigen unknown.

The PCR ran on 60 Vbeta and 13 Jbeta primers. Libraries were prepared by immunoSEQ multiplex PCR; TCRdb keeps only in-frame clonotypes and omits some of them. The profile shows about 160,000 clones, about three quarters of them singletons. Sequenced: PBMCs. This chain connects TRBV28 to TRBJ1-1; a possible D gene is TRBD1 (6 bases). This clonotype was sampled from a female donor in good health and CMV-seronegative. The CDR3 nucleotides read TGTGCCAGCAGTCCCACGACAGGAATGAACACTGAAGCTTTCTTT. It translates to CASSPTTGMNTEAFF.